The present T cell receptor beta chain was sequenced within a study of cytomegalovirus exposure and HLA in healthy donors. Broader study findings: Cytomegalovirus-associated TCR beta chains were listed, numbering 164.

Data came from immunoSEQ multiplex PCR; TCRdb stores just in-frame clones and leaves some out. This table holds about 130,000 clones, roughly 89% found once. Of note for this clone: Its antigen is undetermined.

The sample taken for sequencing was PBMCs. This TCR derives from a woman between 18 and 30 years old in good health and CMV-seropositive.

CDR3 coding DNA: TGCGCCAGCAGCCAAGATCCCTTCTACGAGCAGTACTTC. Translation: CASSQDPFYEQYF. V usage is TRBV4-1 and J usage is TRBJ2-7; D remains ambiguous. The V end was cut by 0 bases, the J end by 3 bases, with 6 bases between. Germline CDR1 is MGHRA and CDR2 is YSYEKL. CDR3 size: 13 residues.